These 32 T cell receptor beta chains were all obtained from the same sample, sequenced in a study of T cell repertoires in cytomegalovirus infection (dated by TCRdb to between 2017 and 2020). This sample's treatment or condition label indicates: in vitro stimulation with specific CMV peptide epitopes to enrich CMV-specific T cells. Their antigen targets remain unknown. TCRdb lists the instrument as Illumina HiSeq 1500. Using fastp at Q25 and MiXCR, TCRdb reprocessed the public reads and kept productive beta chains. Entries are consolidated by CDR3 protein sequence, retaining the most common genes and DNA. The sample data list about 700,000 distinct CDR3 sequences, and around a third of these were observed just once. The top ten clones comprise roughly 18% of the sample. Sequences were derived from cultured PBMCs, sampled from culture after CMV antigen stimulation. The receptors stem from a human donor in good health (CMV status not recorded). Some clones in this sample may be carry-over from other donors' samples.

This clonotype was picked up a small number of times. The chain is built from TRBV28 and TRBJ2-5; 8 nucleotides line up with TRBD2. The V gene's germline CDR1 is MDHEN and CDR2 SYDVKM. The length of the CDR3 is 15 residues. The V gene end was trimmed by 5 bases and the J gene end by 2 bases; junction bases not matched to a gene: 7. The CDR3 reads CASSAGGRDQETQYF. CDR3 bases: TGTGCCAGCAGTGCGGGGGGCCGGGATCAAGAGACCCAGTACTTC. The full variable domain, its missing parts supplied by reference TRBV28 and TRBJ2-5, is DVKVTQSSRYLVKRTGEKVFLECVQDMDHENMFWYRQDPGLGLRLIYFSYDVKMKEKGDIPEGYSVSREKKERFSLILESASTNQTSMYLCASSAGGRDQETQYFGPGTRLLVL.

This clonotype has more than one count but fewer than ten. The genes are TRBV7-2 and TRBJ2-3; either TRBD1 or TRBD2 may fit D (7 bases each). The length of the CDR3 is 16 residues. V was pared by 5 bases and J by 4 bases, with 19 bases between. Germline CDR1 SGHTA, CDR2 FQGNSA. CDR3 DNA sequence: TGTGCCAGCAGCCAGGGGGGGGTACGGGGCGCAGATACGCAGTATTTT. As protein: CASSQGGVRGADTQYF.

V is TRBV10-3 and J is TRBJ1-2; D gene uncertain. Between the trimmed V and J ends, which lost 0 bases and 3 bases, there was a span of 8 bases. CDR3 length: 14 residues. Looked up from germline, CDR1 is ENHRY and CDR2 is SYGVKD. CDR3: CAISESVRDYGYTF. The CDR3 DNA is TGTGCCATCAGTGAGTCTGTACGGGACTATGGCTACACCTTC.

This clonotype was recorded a few times. J is TRBJ2-7 and V is TRBV6-1; 8 bases align to TRBD1. This CDR3 spans 14 amino acids. The junction had 7 bases not matched to a gene; V was cut back by 7 bases and J by 2 bases. Germline CDR1 reads MNHNS; CDR2 reads SASEGT. CDR3 loop: CASNLDRVTYEQYF. In DNA, the CDR3 is TGTGCCAGCAACCTGGACAGGGTGACCTACGAGCAGTACTTC.

This chain connects TRBV15 to TRBJ2-5; D unresolved. V dropped 0 bases and J dropped 1 base, with 6 bases sitting between them. The CDR3 has 14 residues. CDR1 and CDR2 from the germline V gene are LNHNV and YYDKDF (reference sequence). The CDR3 bases are TGTGCCACCAGCAGAGAGGCTCTCCAAGAGACCCAGTACTTC. Amino acid sequence: CATSREALQETQYF.

This clonotype has a count of ten or more. This chain uses TRBV7-2 with TRBJ2-3; tentative D call: TRBD2 (5 bases). From germline, CDR1 is SGHTA and CDR2 FQGNSA. V was pared by 5 bases and J by 6 bases, with 9 bases between. This CDR3 spans 12 amino acids. In nucleotides, the CDR3 is TGTGCCAGCAGCCAGACTAAGGATACGCAGTATTTT. Translation gives CASSQTKDTQYF.

V gene TRBV20-1 combines with J gene TRBJ1-5; D may be TRBD1 (5 bases). Trimming took off 3 bases at V and 3 bases at J, with 18 bases between the two ends. The CDR3 is 16 residues long. Germline CDR1 DFQATT, CDR2 SNEGSKA (reference sequence). CDR3: CSASRQGRTNNQPQHF. The CDR3 DNA sequence: TGCAGTGCTAGTAGGCAGGGCCGGACCAACAATCAGCCCCAGCATTTT.

The chain joins TRBV12-3 or TRBV12-4 to TRBJ2-7, with D unresolved. The CDR3 is made up of 12 amino acids. V was trimmed by 7 bases and J by 3 bases, leaving 10 bases between them. In DNA form, the CDR3 reads TGTGCCAGCAACACCCTACACTACGAGCAGTACTTC. It codes for CASNTLHYEQYF.

This clonotype was counted only a few times. This chain links TRBV2 with TRBJ1-6; D gene unclear. CDR3 length: 13 residues. Germline values: CDR1 SNHLY, CDR2 FYNNEI. The ends were cut back, 2 bases at V and 7 bases at J, with 6 bases in the middle. The CDR3 region has the DNA TGTGCCAGCAGTGAAATCAGGAATTCACCCCTCCACTTT. It is translated as CASSEIRNSPLHF.

This clonotype was found a few times. The chain recombines TRBV7-2 with TRBJ2-2; 8 bases map to TRBD2. This CDR3 has 15 amino acids. Germline lookup yields CDR1 SGHTA and CDR2 FQGNSA. Trimming took 6 bases from V and 7 from J; bases not matched to a gene: 10. The DNA for the CDR3 is TGTGCCAGCAGACCCAGCGGGAGTCAGGGCGGGGAGCTGTTTTTT. Its protein is CASRPSGSQGGELFF.

The chain combines TRBV2 with TRBJ2-1; no firm D call. V gave up 2 bases and J gave up 7 bases, with 6 bases separating them. CDR1 and CDR2 (germline): SNHLY, FYNNEI. The CDR3 extends over 12 amino acids. This CDR3 reads CASSEWGNEQFF. In DNA form, the CDR3 reads TGTGCCAGCAGTGAATGGGGAAATGAGCAGTTCTTC.

The J gene is TRBJ2-7, the V gene TRBV18; D possibly corresponds to TRBD1 (6 bases). CDR3 size: 15 residues. The V gene lost 3 bases and the J gene lost 1 base, with 13 bases spanning the gap. The germline gives CDR1 KGHSH, CDR2 LQKENI. The DNA for the CDR3 is TGTGCCAGCTCACCTGAAACAGGGCCGTCCTACGAGCAGTACTTC. Protein product: CASSPETGPSYEQYF.

The chain uses TRBV12-5 and TRBJ2-1; 9 bases align to TRBD1. This CDR3 has 20 amino acids. Germline-derived CDR1 and CDR2 are LGHNT and FRNRAP. J lost 0 bases, V lost 0 bases, and 12 bases had no gene match. The CDR3 here is CASGLVGTGHKDSSYNEQFF. In DNA, the CDR3 is TGTGCTAGTGGTTTGGTTGGGACAGGGCATAAAGACAGCTCCTACAATGAGCAGTTCTTC.

The V gene is TRBV5-4, the J gene TRBJ2-1; D is possibly TRBD1 (6 bases). CDR3 length: 14 residues. CDR1 is SGHNT, CDR2 YYREEE, per germline (reference sequence). The V end was cut by 0 bases, the J end by 12 bases, with 16 bases between. CDR3 nucleotides: TGTGCCAGCAGCTTGGAAGGAGCAGAGGGGGTGCAGTTCTTC. Translating it yields CASSLEGAEGVQFF.

In its sample, this clonotype was seen many times. The chain has TRBV7-2 and TRBJ2-3; D gene ambiguous. Germline loops: CDR1 SGHTA, CDR2 FQGNSA. The CDR3 is 11 amino acids. V lost 5 bases and J 7 bases, leaving 7 bases between the germline ends. Here the CDR3 reads CASSPAYTQYF. The CDR3 DNA reads as TGTGCCAGCAGCCCCGCTTATACGCAGTATTTT.

The V and J genes are TRBV27 and TRBJ2-2, with 8 bases aligning to TRBD1. This CDR3 has 14 residues. Trimming at V came to 6 bases and at J to 7 bases, leaving 7 bases not matched to a gene. The germline gives CDR1 MNHEY, CDR2 SMNVEV (reference sequence). CDR3: CASRGAGGRGELFF. In DNA form, the CDR3 reads TGTGCCAGCAGAGGGGCAGGGGGCCGCGGGGAGCTGTTTTTT.

This clonotype came up a few times. The chain has TRBV20-1 and TRBJ2-3; 9 nucleotides align to TRBD1. The CDR3 runs to 16 residues. The germline gives CDR1 DFQATT, CDR2 SNEGSKA (reference sequence). V was clipped by 3 bases and J by 7 bases; unmatched bases: 14. The CDR3 region has the DNA TGCAGTGCTAGGGCCAGGACAGGGGAAGCAGTCCATACGCAGTATTTT. It specifies CSARARTGEAVHTQYF.

This clonotype was counted a single time. The chain combines TRBV15 with TRBJ1-1, with 8 bases fitting TRBD1. The CDR3 sequence is 14 residues long. CDR1 is LNHNV and CDR2 is YYDKDF in the germline V gene (reference sequence). Trimming removed 8 bases from V and 4 bases from J; junction bases left unmatched: 9. CDR3 coding DNA: TGTGCCACCCAGGGGGCACGCGGGGTCACTGAAGCTTTCTTT. Translating it yields CATQGARGVTEAFF.

Details on this clonotype: Its ends do not fully match the called genes, so a read error is possible. The DNA for the CDR3 is TGTGCCAGCAGTGAAGCGCTTCCCTGGGAGACCCAGTATTTC. Translated, it gives CASSEALPWETQYF. The chain couples TRBV2 to TRBJ2-5; TRBD2 might be the D (5 bases). The CDR3 runs 14 residues. In germline, CDR1 is SNHLY, CDR2 FYNNEI.

The rearrangement joins TRBV20-1 to TRBJ2-7; tentatively, D is TRBD2 (5 bases). This CDR3 is 14 amino acids long. V lost 4 bases and J 0 bases, leaving 13 bases between the germline ends. CDR1 is DFQATT and CDR2 is SNEGSKA in the germline V gene (reference sequence). The CDR3 here is CSANGGPGSYEQYF. The DNA for the CDR3 is TGCAGTGCTAATGGCGGGCCCGGCTCCTACGAGCAGTACTTC.

The V and J genes are TRBV19 and TRBJ1-1; D is possibly TRBD1 (6 bases). Germline CDR1 and CDR2: LNHDA and SQIVND (reference sequence). V lost 1 base and J lost 3, with 15 bases in between. The CDR3 is 16 residues long. The chain's CDR3 is CASSIVGGRSYTEAFF. The DNA of the CDR3 is TGTGCCAGTAGTATAGTTGGGGGCCGTAGCTACACTGAAGCTTTCTTT. The whole variable domain, remainder taken from reference TRBV19 and TRBJ1-1, is DGGITQSPKYLFRKEGQNVTLSCEQNLNHDAMYWYRQDPGQGLRLIYYSQIVNDFQKGDIAEGYSVSREKKESFPLTVTSAQKNPTAFYLCASSIVGGRSYTEAFFGQGTRLTVV.

The chain joins TRBV6-2 or TRBV6-3 to TRBJ2-7, with 8 nucleotides matching TRBD1. The CDR3 spans 13 residues. Per germline, CDR1 MNHEY and CDR2 SVGEGT. V was clipped by 7 bases and J by 3 bases; unmatched bases: 5. Written as DNA, the CDR3 is TGTGCCAGCACTCGGACAGGGCTCTACGAGCAGTACTTC. Translated, it gives CASTRTGLYEQYF.

This clonotype was seen a handful of times. J is TRBJ2-1 and V is TRBV4-1; TRBD2 matches 13 bases. V shed 4 bases, J shed 7 bases, and the junction held 10 bases outside the gene matches. The CDR3 is 17 residues long. CDR1 is MGHRA, CDR2 YSYEKL, per germline. CDR3 sequence: CASSPQRTSGSYNEQFF. In DNA form, the CDR3 reads TGCGCCAGCAGCCCCCAACGGACTAGCGGGAGTTATAATGAGCAGTTCTTC.

The chain recombines TRBV6-1 with TRBJ2-1; the D gene is possibly TRBD1 (6 bases). The CDR3 runs 15 residues. V gave up 8 bases and J gave up 5 bases, with 19 bases separating them. Germline-derived CDR1 and CDR2 are MNHNS and SASEGT. The DNA of the CDR3 is TGTGCCAGCCAATTCCGTCTAACAGGGCACAATGAGCAGTTCTTC. Translating gives CASQFRLTGHNEQFF.

CDR3 loop: CASSYSGTRSSYEQYF. CDR3 bases: TGTGCCAGCAGCTACTCCGGGACTCGAAGCTCCTACGAGCAGTACTTC. The genes are TRBV7-2 and TRBJ2-7, with a possible D match to TRBD2 (6 bases). Germline V CDR1 and CDR2: SGHTA, FQGNSA. Trimming took off 4 bases at V and 0 bases at J, with 16 bases between the two ends. This CDR3 contains 16 residues.

The chain joins TRBV7-2 to TRBJ2-5; TRBD2 is a possible D gene (5 bases). V lost 11 bases to trimming and J lost 4 bases, with 20 bases between them. The CDR3 runs to 14 residues. Looked up from germline, CDR1 is SGHTA and CDR2 is FQGNSA. CDR3 sequence reads: CAGAVGGLGETQYF. The CDR3 bases are TGTGCCGGCGCCGTAGGCGGGCTTGGAGAGACCCAGTACTTC.

The rearrangement uses TRBV6-6 and TRBJ1-5; D not resolved. Trimming took off 6 bases at V and 7 bases at J, with 19 bases between the two ends. The CDR3 has 15 residues. The germline V gene encodes CDR1 MNHNY and CDR2 SVGAGI (reference sequence). CDR3 loop: CASRPALAGIQPQHF. CDR3 DNA sequence: TGTGCCAGCAGGCCGGCCCTGGCGGGCATACAGCCCCAGCATTTT.

The rearrangement joins TRBV11-1 to TRBJ2-6; 7 bases are shared with TRBD1. Unmatched junction bases numbered 7, after V lost 5 bases and J lost 3 bases. CDR3 length: 16 amino acids. Germline values: CDR1 SGHAT, CDR2 FQDESV (reference sequence). The CDR3 sequence is CASSKTGVRGANVLTF. CDR3 in DNA: TGTGCCAGCAGCAAAACAGGGGTTCGTGGGGCCAACGTCCTGACTTTC.

This chain links TRBV20-1 with TRBJ2-5, with 7 positions matching TRBD1. This CDR3 is 14 amino acids long. After removal of 6 bases from V and 5 bases from J, the junction contained 12 bases not matched to a gene. Germline values: CDR1 DFQATT, CDR2 SNEGSKA (reference sequence). The CDR3 reads CSARNRQGVETQYF. The CDR3 DNA reads TGCAGTGCCCGGAACCGACAGGGCGTGGAGACCCAGTACTTC.

The chain couples TRBV7-8 to TRBJ2-1, with 9 nucleotides matching TRBD1. The ends lost 6 bases at V and 7 bases at J; junction bases unmatched: 10. Germline-derived CDR1 and CDR2 are SGHVS and FQNEAQ. The CDR3 spans 15 residues. The chain's CDR3 is CASRERQGVVNEQFF. The CDR3 DNA sequence: TGTGCCAGCAGGGAGAGACAGGGGGTTGTAAATGAGCAGTTCTTC.

The chain employs TRBV7-8 and TRBJ1-1; D might be TRBD1 (5 bases). The CDR3 runs 11 residues. CDR1 is SGHVS and CDR2 is FQNEAQ in the germline V gene. Deletions cut 4 bases from V and 14 bases from J, with 14 bases between. The CDR3 reads CASSSHGAAFF. The CDR3 region has the DNA TGTGCCAGCAGCTCTCACGGGGCTGCCTTCTTT.

The rearrangement links TRBV19 to TRBJ2-7; 11 nucleotides agree with TRBD1. This CDR3 has 15 residues. Trimming removed 5 bases from V and 4 bases from J; junction bases left unmatched: 7. Germline V CDR1 and CDR2: LNHDA, SQIVND (reference sequence). In nucleotides, the CDR3 is TGTGCCAGTAGTGTGGACAGGGGGCGGCCATACGAGCAGTACTTC. Protein sequence: CASSVDRGRPYEQYF.